Presented here are 21 T cell receptor beta chains from one specimen sequenced in a study of CD8 T cells in Susac syndrome. Random hexamers were used to reverse transcribe an amount of 0.5 to 1 ug RNA. TCRdb re-analysed the immunoSEQ multiplex PCR reads in MiXCR, keeping a single row per CDR3 protein. The data hold 95,000 to 150,000 distinct CDR3 sequences, with about 95% observed a single time. The sample was CD8+ T cells from PBMCs. Receptor source: a human donor with Susac syndrome.

The V and J genes are TRBV6-1 and TRBJ2-5, with 8 bases fitting TRBD2. Germline V gives CDR1 MNHNS, CDR2 SASEGT. V trimming: 6 bases; J trimming: 0 bases; junction bases outside the gene matches: 9. The CDR3 has 16 residues. CDR3 bases: TGTGCCAGCAGGCAATATAGCGGGGCGTACCAAGAGACCCAGTACTTC. Translating gives CASRQYSGAYQETQYF.

The chain carries TRBV15 and TRBJ1-1, with 7 bases that match TRBD1. In germline, CDR1 is LNHNV, CDR2 YYDKDF (reference sequence). Losses at the gene ends were 0 bases for V and 1 base for J; bases not matched to a gene: 5. The CDR3 runs to 16 residues. The CDR3 loop is CATSRDGTVSNTEAFF. In DNA, the CDR3 is TGTGCCACCAGCAGAGACGGGACAGTGTCGAACACTGAAGCTTTCTTT. Looking up the rest from reference TRBV15 and TRBJ1-1 gives the full variable domain: DAMVIQNPRYQVTQFGKPVTLSCSQTLNHNVMYWYQQKSSQAPKLLFHYYDKDFNNEADTPDNFQSRRPNTSFCFLDIRSPGLGDTAMYLCATSRDGTVSNTEAFFGQGTRLTVV.

V gene TRBV27 combines with J gene TRBJ2-7; 7 nucleotides agree with TRBD1. Per the germline V gene, CDR1 is MNHEY and CDR2 is SMNVEV (reference sequence). The V segment lost 3 bases and the J segment 5 bases; nucleotides outside the gene matches: 4. The CDR3 totals 13 residues. The DNA for the CDR3 is TGTGCCAGCAGTTTTACAGGGGCCGACGAGCAGTACTTC. Translation: CASSFTGADEQYF.

The chain couples TRBV27 to TRBJ2-7, with 9 bases that match TRBD1. With V trimmed by 4 bases and J by 3 bases, 4 bases remained unmatched. This CDR3 contains 14 residues. Germline loops: CDR1 MNHEY, CDR2 SMNVEV (reference sequence). CDR3 nucleotides: TGTGCCAGCAGTTCCGGGACAGGGTACTACGAGCAGTACTTC. Translating it yields CASSSGTGYYEQYF.

The rearrangement joins TRBV7-9 to TRBJ1-1, with 10 bases matching TRBD1. V gave up 2 bases and J gave up 5 bases; unmatched junction bases: 5. This CDR3 contains 15 residues. Looked up from germline, CDR1 is SEHNR and CDR2 is FQNEAQ (reference sequence). In DNA form, the CDR3 reads TGTGCCAGCAGCTTAAGGGACAGGGGATGGACTGAAGCTTTCTTT. Protein sequence: CASSLRDRGWTEAFF.

A few counts support this clonotype. V and J are TRBV3-1 and TRBJ2-7, with 11 nucleotides matching TRBD1. Germline V gene sequence: CDR1 LGHDT, CDR2 YNNKEL (reference sequence). After removal of 3 bases from V and 3 bases from J, the junction contained 4 bases not matched to a gene. This CDR3 comprises 15 residues. CDR3 amino acids: CASSQGGQGDYEQYF. CDR3 DNA sequence: TGTGCCAGCAGCCAGGGGGGACAGGGGGACTACGAGCAGTACTTC.

This clonotype was recorded only once. This chain joins TRBV5-1 and TRBJ2-3; D uncertain. Germline values: CDR1 SGHRS, CDR2 YFSETQ. The CDR3 is 13 amino acids. Trimming shortened V by 0 bases and J by 4 bases, and 6 bases separated the two germline ends. The CDR3 nucleotides are TGCGCCAGCAGCTTGGACGACGCAGATACGCAGTATTTT. This gives the protein CASSLDDADTQYF.

V and J are TRBV6-1 and TRBJ2-7; D gene ambiguous. CDR1 and CDR2 (germline): MNHNS, SASEGT. V was clipped by 6 bases and J by 0 bases, with 15 bases between them. This CDR3 spans 15 amino acids. The CDR3 sequence is CASREALPSSYEQYF. CDR3 coding DNA: TGTGCCAGCAGAGAGGCCCTCCCTAGCTCCTACGAGCAGTACTTC.

This chain uses TRBV4-1 with TRBJ2-7; 8 bases map to TRBD2. Germline loops: CDR1 MGHRA, CDR2 YSYEKL. The CDR3 contains 16 residues. Trimming removed 0 bases from V and 2 bases from J; junction bases left unmatched: 6. The CDR3 coding sequence is TGCGCCAGCAGCCAAGATCCGGGAGGGGAGACCTACGAGCAGTACTTC. Its protein product is CASSQDPGGETYEQYF.

The genes are TRBV20-1 and TRBJ2-7, with a tentative D call TRBD1 (6 bases). Trimming removed 1 base at V and 2 bases at J, with 9 bases between. Germline CDR1 reads DFQATT; CDR2 reads SNEGSKA (reference sequence). The CDR3 totals 13 residues. The CDR3 DNA reads as TGCAGTGCTAGAGGGACAGCCACCTACGAGCAGTACTTC. This sequence encodes CSARGTATYEQYF.

The gene calls are TRBV12-3 or TRBV12-4 and TRBJ2-7, with D perhaps given as TRBD1 or TRBD2 (5 bases each). CDR3 length: 15 amino acids. The V end lost 4 bases, the J end lost 4 bases, and 17 bases lay between the germline ends. The CDR3 sequence: CASSSEGSLNYEQYF. The CDR3 DNA is TGTGCCAGCAGTTCTGAGGGGAGTCTGAATTACGAGCAGTACTTC.

This chain connects TRBV4-1 to TRBJ1-6; 10 positions match TRBD1. The CDR3 contains 17 residues. The germline CDR1 and CDR2 sequences are MGHRA and YSYEKL. V lost 4 bases to trimming and J lost 2 bases; unmatched junction nucleotides: 5. The CDR3 here is CASSPFGQGAYNSPLHF. The CDR3 bases are TGCGCCAGCAGCCCGTTTGGACAGGGGGCCTATAATTCACCCCTCCACTTT.

CDR3 DNA sequence: TGCGCCAGCAGCCAAGTGGCCCAAAAAAACATTCAGTACTTC. It translates to CASSQVAQKNIQYF. The V call is TRBV4-1, the J call TRBJ2-4, with unresolved D. Trimming left V 1 base short and J 4 bases short, with 8 bases between. The CDR3 is 14 residues long. The V gene's germline CDR1 is MGHRA and CDR2 YSYEKL.

This chain uses TRBV12-3 or TRBV12-4 with TRBJ1-5, with D hard to call. Trimming left V 3 bases short and J 0 bases short, with 9 bases between. The CDR3 sequence is 15 residues long. CDR3 in DNA: TGTGCCAGCAGTTTTGGAGATTATAGCAATCAGCCCCAGCATTTT. Translating it yields CASSFGDYSNQPQHF.

J is TRBJ2-1 and V is TRBV6-5; 13 bases fit TRBD2. The germline CDR1 and CDR2 sequences are MNHEY and SVGAGI. This CDR3 contains 15 residues. J lost 6 bases, V lost 5 bases, and 4 bases had no gene match. CDR3 coding DNA: TGTGCCAGCAGTCCACTAGCGGGAGGGCCCAATGAGCAGTTCTTC. It translates to CASSPLAGGPNEQFF.

This chain links TRBV5-1 with TRBJ2-5; either TRBD1 or TRBD2 may fit D (5 bases each). Trimming took 4 bases from V and 4 from J, leaving 8 bases between them. The CDR3 runs 12 residues. Germline lookup yields CDR1 SGHRS and CDR2 YFSETQ. The CDR3 protein is CASSRDGETQYF. The DNA for the CDR3 is TGCGCCAGCAGCCGGGACGGAGAGACCCAGTACTTC.

This chain connects TRBV30 to TRBJ1-2, with D unresolved. Trimming shortened V by 0 bases and J by 4 bases, and 12 bases separated the two germline ends. The CDR3 extends over 14 amino acids. Germline values: CDR1 GTSNPN, CDR2 SVGIG (reference sequence). CDR3 DNA sequence: TGTGCCTGGAGTGTAGTCAGCGGTGGCTATGGCTACACCTTC. The encoded protein is CAWSVVSGGYGYTF.

The chain links TRBV6-4 to TRBJ2-1, with D unclear. Germline values: CDR1 MRHNA, CDR2 SNTAGT. The V gene lost 7 bases and the J gene lost 3 bases, with 19 bases spanning the gap. CDR3 size: 16 residues. The CDR3 nucleotides read TGTGCCAGCATCGACCTAAGCCGACCTGTCTACAATGAGCAGTTCTTC. Its protein product is CASIDLSRPVYNEQFF.

J is TRBJ2-7 and V is TRBV5-1, with D perhaps matching TRBD1 or TRBD2 (5 bases each). Trimming took 3 bases from V and 0 from J, leaving 13 bases between them. Germline V gives CDR1 SGHRS, CDR2 YFSETQ. The CDR3 spans 15 residues. CDR3 sequence: CASSSRDGSSYEQYF. The CDR3 DNA sequence: TGCGCCAGCAGCTCCCGGGACGGTAGCTCCTACGAGCAGTACTTC. The full variable domain, completed using reference TRBV5-1 and TRBJ2-7, is KAGVTQTPRYLIKTRGQQVTLSCSPISGHRSVSWYQQTPGQGLQFLFEYFSETQRNKGNFPGRFSGRQFSNSRSEMNVSTLELGDSALYLCASSSRDGSSYEQYFGPGTRLTVT.

The chain joins TRBV5-6 to TRBJ2-2; D is undetermined. The V end lost 2 bases, the J end lost 2 bases, and 10 bases lay between the germline ends. Germline lookup yields CDR1 SGHDT and CDR2 YYEEEE. CDR3 length equals 15 residues. The chain's CDR3 is CASSFLRANTGELFF. The CDR3 DNA sequence: TGTGCCAGCAGCTTCCTCCGGGCCAACACCGGGGAGCTGTTTTTT.

This chain links TRBV25-1 with TRBJ2-1; no definite D call. Trimming cost V 8 bases and J 15 bases, with 14 bases left between them. The germline V gene has CDR1 MGHDK and CDR2 SYGVNS. The CDR3 consists of 10 residues. The CDR3 protein is CASGDGPGFF. The CDR3, as DNA: TGTGCCAGCGGAGACGGCCCGGGGTTCTTC.